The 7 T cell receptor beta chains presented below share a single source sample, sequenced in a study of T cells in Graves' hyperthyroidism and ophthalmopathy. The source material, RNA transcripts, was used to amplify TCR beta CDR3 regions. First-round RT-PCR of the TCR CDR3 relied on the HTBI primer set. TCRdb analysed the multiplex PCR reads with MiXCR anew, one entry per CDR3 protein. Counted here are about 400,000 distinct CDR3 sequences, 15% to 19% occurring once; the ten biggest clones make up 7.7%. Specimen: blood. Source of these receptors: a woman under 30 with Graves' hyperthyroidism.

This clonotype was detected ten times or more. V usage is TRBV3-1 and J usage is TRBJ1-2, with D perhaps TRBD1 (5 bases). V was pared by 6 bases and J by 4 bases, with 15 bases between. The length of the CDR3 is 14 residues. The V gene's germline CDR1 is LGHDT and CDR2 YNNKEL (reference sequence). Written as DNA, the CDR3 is TGTGCCAGCAGAGGGACTCGAGGAAGCTATGGCTACACCTTC. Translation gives CASRGTRGSYGYTF.

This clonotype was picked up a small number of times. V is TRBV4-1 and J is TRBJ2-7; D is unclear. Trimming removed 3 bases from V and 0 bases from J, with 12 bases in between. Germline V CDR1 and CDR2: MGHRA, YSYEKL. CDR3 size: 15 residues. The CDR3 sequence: CASSQAIVSSYEQYF. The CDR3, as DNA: TGCGCCAGCAGCCAGGCGATAGTCAGCTCCTACGAGCAGTACTTC.

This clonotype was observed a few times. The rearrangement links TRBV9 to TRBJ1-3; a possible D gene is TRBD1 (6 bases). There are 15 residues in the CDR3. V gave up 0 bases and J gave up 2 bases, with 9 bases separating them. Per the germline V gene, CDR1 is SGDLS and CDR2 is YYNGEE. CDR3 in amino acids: CASSVEGGAGNTIYF. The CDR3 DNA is TGTGCCAGCAGCGTAGAAGGGGGAGCTGGAAACACCATATATTTT.

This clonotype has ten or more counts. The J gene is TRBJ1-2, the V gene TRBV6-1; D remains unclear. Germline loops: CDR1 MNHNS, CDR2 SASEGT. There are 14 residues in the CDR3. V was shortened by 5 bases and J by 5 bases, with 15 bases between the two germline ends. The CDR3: CASSFDGPGYGYTF. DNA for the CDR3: TGTGCCAGCAGTTTCGATGGCCCGGGATATGGCTACACCTTC.

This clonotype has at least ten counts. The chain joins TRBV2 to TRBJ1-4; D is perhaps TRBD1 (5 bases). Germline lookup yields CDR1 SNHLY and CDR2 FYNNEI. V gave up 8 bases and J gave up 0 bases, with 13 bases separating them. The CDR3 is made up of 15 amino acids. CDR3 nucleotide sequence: TGTGCCAGCTCGGGACGCCGTGCAACTAATGAAAAACTGTTTTTT. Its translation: CASSGRRATNEKLFF. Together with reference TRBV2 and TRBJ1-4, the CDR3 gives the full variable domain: EPEVTQTPSHQVTQMGQEVILRCVPISNHLYFYWYRQILGQKVEFLVSFYNNEISEKSEIFDDQFSVERPDGSNFTLKIRSTKLEDSAMYFCASSGRRATNEKLFFGSGTQLSVL.

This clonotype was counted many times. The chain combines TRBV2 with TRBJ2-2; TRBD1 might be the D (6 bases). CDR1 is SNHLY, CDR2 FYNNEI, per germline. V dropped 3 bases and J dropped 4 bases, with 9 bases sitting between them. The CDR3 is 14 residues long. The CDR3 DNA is TGTGCCAGCAGTGACAGGGGACCCACCGGGGAGCTGTTTTTT. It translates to CASSDRGPTGELFF.

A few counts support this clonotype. CDR3 bases: TGCGCCAGCAGCCGCACCCCTTCAAGTGGCGAAAAACTGTTTTTT. Its protein is CASSRTPSSGEKLFF. The gene calls are TRBV4-1 and TRBJ1-4; D remains ambiguous. The CDR3 totals 15 residues. The V end was cut by 4 bases, the J end by 8 bases, with 17 bases between. Germline lookup yields CDR1 MGHRA and CDR2 YSYEKL.